Described below is a single T cell receptor beta chain sequence and its context. Its antigen target is currently unknown. The input lacks base qualities; no much larger clone sits a single base away. Trimming removed 5 bases from V and 7 bases from J; the gene matches leave 12 bases unexplained. The CDR3 numbers 15 residues from cysteine through phenylalanine. Only the CDR3 DNA is retained, 45 bases long and in frame from the first base. CDR1 and CDR2 are read off the germline V gene as KGHSH and LQKENI. This sample stems from a study of control samples from healthy donors and cancer patients (TCRdb year 2020). Libraries were prepared through the immunoSEQ multiplex PCR assay. TCRdb retrieved this table from immuneACCESS and kept in-frame rearrangements only. Not all clones are present; in checked studies, unresolved V genes account for under half, and no reason is known for the remainder. The sample includes fewer than 500,000 clones, with more than 80% observed a single time. The top ten hold 5.5% to 8% of the sample.

The sequence was collected from a man in his forties or fifties with head and neck cancer. This receptor chain uses TRBV18 and TRBJ2-7; TRBD2 agrees with 9 junctional bases. What was sequenced was PBMCs. The bases are TGTGCCAGCTCAAACATAGCGGGAGCCGGCGGGGAGCAGTACTTC. The resulting protein is CASSNIAGAGGEQYF.